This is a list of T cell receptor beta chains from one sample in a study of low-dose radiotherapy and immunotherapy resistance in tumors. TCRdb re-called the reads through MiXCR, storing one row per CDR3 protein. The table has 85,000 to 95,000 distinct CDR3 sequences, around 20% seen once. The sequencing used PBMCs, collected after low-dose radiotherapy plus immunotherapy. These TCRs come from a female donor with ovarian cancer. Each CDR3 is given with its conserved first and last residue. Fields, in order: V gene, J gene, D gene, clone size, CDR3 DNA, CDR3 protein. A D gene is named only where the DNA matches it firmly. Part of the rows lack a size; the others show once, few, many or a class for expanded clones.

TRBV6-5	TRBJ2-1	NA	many	TGTGCCAGCAGTTACTCCAGCCTGGGTGAGCAGTTCTTC	CASSYSSLGEQFF
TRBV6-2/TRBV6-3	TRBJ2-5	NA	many	TGTGCCAGCAGCAACTTACAAGGGAAAGAGACCCAGTACTTC	CASSNLQGKETQYF
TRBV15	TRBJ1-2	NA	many	TGTGCCACCAGCAGAGATCAGAGTTTTTATGGCTACACCTTC	CATSRDQSFYGYTF
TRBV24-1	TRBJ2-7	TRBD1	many	TGTGCCACCAGTGACCCCGGGACAGCACCCTACGAGCAGTACTTC	CATSDPGTAPYEQYF
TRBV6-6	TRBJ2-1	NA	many	TGTGCCAGCAGTTACCTAAGGGGCCCAGCCGGTGAGCAGTTCTTC	CASSYLRGPAGEQFF
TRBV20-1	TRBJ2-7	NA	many	TGCAGTGCTACCGCGCCGGGACACAGGCTCTACGAGCAGTACTTC	CSATAPGHRLYEQYF
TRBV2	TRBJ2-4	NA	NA	TGTGCCAGCAGGGGGGCAGGGATTAAAAACATTCAGTACTTC	CASRGAGIKNIQYF
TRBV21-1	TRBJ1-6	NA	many	TGTGCCAGCAGCAAAGTCCGGGCTAGCTCCTATAATTCACCCCTCCACTTT	CASSKVRASSYNSPLHF
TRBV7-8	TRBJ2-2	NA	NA	TGTGCCAGCAGCTTAAGAGTAACCGGGGAGCTGTTTTTT	CASSLRVTGELFF
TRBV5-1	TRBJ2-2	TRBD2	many	TGCGCCAGCAGCTTGGGGACTAGCGGGAGTTTTGGAACCGGGGAGCTGTTTTTT	CASSLGTSGSFGTGELFF
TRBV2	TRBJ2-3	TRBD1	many	TGTGCCAGCGGGACAGGGGGCACAGATACGCAGTATTTT	CASGTGGTDTQYF
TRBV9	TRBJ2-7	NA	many	TGTGCCAGCAGCGTAGGGGACGGCACCTACGAGCAGTACTTC	CASSVGDGTYEQYF
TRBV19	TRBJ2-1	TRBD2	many	TGTGCCAGTAGTGACCCTAGCGGCTCATACAATGAGCAGTTCTTC	CASSDPSGSYNEQFF
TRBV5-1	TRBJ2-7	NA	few	TGCGCCAGCAGCTTGGCGCTAGCATACTCCTACGAGCAGTACTTC	CASSLALAYSYEQYF
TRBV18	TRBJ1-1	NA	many	TGTGCCAGCTCAACAGAAAAGAACACTGAAGCTTTCTTT	CASSTEKNTEAFF
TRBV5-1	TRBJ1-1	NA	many	TGCGCCAGCAGCTTCGGGAGTTACACTGAAGCTTTCTTT	CASSFGSYTEAFF
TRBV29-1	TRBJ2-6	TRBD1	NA	TGCAGCGTTCGACAGGGGTCTTCTGTTTTAGGGGCCAACGTCCTGACTTTC	CSVRQGSSVLGANVLTF
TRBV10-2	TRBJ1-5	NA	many	TGTGCCAGCAGTTACTCTATCCCAGCCCTAAGCAATCAGCCCCAGCATTTT	CASSYSIPALSNQPQHF
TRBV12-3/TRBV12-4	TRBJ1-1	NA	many	TGTGCCAGCAGTTTATTCAGGGGAGACACTGAAGCTTTCTTT	CASSLFRGDTEAFF
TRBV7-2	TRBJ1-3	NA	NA	TGTGCCAGCAGCTTACCCGCACGCTCTGGAAACACCATATATTTT	CASSLPARSGNTIYF
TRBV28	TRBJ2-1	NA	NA	TGTGCCAGCTTAGGATACAATGAGCAGTTCTTC	CASLGYNEQFF
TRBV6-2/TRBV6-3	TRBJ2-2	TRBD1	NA	TGTGCCAGCAGGACCGGGACAGGGGGCAGTACCGGGGAGCTGTTTTTT	CASRTGTGGSTGELFF
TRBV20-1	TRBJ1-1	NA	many	TGCAGTGCTAGAGAAGAGTTCACTGAAGCTTTCTTT	CSAREEFTEAFF
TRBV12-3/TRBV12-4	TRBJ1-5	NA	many	TGTGCCAGCAGTTTAGCGGGCCCCGGTGGGAATCAGCCCCAGCATTTT	CASSLAGPGGNQPQHF
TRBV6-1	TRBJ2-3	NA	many	TGTGCCAGCAGTCTCCGACATCCAGATACGCAGTATTTT	CASSLRHPDTQYF
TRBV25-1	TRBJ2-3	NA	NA	TGTGCCAGCAGTGAAACGACAGATACGCAGTATTTT	CASSETTDTQYF
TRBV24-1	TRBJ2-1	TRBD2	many	TGTGCCACCAGTGGAATAGCGGGAGCGTATGACGAGCAGTTCTTC	CATSGIAGAYDEQFF
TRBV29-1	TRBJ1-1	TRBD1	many	TGCAGCGTTGAAGTCCTATCCCCCCAGGGGGTTTACACTGAAGCTTTCTTT	CSVEVLSPQGVYTEAFF
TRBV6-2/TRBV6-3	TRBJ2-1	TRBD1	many	TGTGCCAGCAGCCCAACCCGTACCGGGACAGGGGTCAATGAGCAGTTCTTC	CASSPTRTGTGVNEQFF
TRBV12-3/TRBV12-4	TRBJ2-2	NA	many	TGTGCCAGCACCCGGGACACCACGAACACCGGGGAGCTGTTTTTT	CASTRDTTNTGELFF
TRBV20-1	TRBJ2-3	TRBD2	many	TGCAGTGCTGCTAGCGGGAGGGCCTCAGATACGCAGTATTTT	CSAASGRASDTQYF
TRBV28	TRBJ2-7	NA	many	TGTGCCAGCACGGGCAGCCCAACCTACGAGCAGTACTTC	CASTGSPTYEQYF
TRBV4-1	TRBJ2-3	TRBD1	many	TGCGCCAGCAGCCAAGGGGTGGGACAGGCCCTCCCAGATACGCAGTATTTT	CASSQGVGQALPDTQYF
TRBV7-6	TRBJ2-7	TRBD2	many	TGTGCCAGCAGCTTAGCGGCTAGCGGGAGGGCCTACGAGCAGTACTTC	CASSLAASGRAYEQYF
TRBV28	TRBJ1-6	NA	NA	TGTGCCACGACGACAGCTTCACCCCTCCACTTT	CATTTASPLHF
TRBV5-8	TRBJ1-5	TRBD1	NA	TGTGCCAGCACGGACAGGGGGTTCAATCAGCCCCAGCATTTT	CASTDRGFNQPQHF
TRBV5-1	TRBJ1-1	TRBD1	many	TGCGCCAGCAGCGGGACAGAAATGAACACTGAAGCTTTCTTT	CASSGTEMNTEAFF
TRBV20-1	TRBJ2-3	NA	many	TGCAGTGCTAGATCCCCAGTTACAGATACGCAGTATTTT	CSARSPVTDTQYF
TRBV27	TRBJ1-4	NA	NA	TGTGCCAGCAGTTCACTCAGGGCATCGGGTGAAAAACTGTTTTTT	CASSSLRASGEKLFF
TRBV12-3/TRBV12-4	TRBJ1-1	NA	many	TGTGCCAGCAGCTTAAGAGGGACTGAAGCTTTCTTT	CASSLRGTEAFF
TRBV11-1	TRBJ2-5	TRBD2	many	TGTGCCAGCAGCTTAGCGCAGGCGGGAGTTAAGGGAGAGACCCAGTACTTC	CASSLAQAGVKGETQYF
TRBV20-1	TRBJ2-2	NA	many	TGCAGTGCTAGAGATAGTCGGCCCGGAACTCACACCGGGGAGCTGTTTTTT	CSARDSRPGTHTGELFF